This entry lists 14 T cell receptor beta chains sequenced from one sample in a study of T cells in Graves' hyperthyroidism and ophthalmopathy. What was amplified from RNA transcripts were TCR beta CDR3 regions. HTBI primers were used for first-round RT-PCR of the TCR CDR3. Using its own MiXCR run on the multiplex PCR reads, TCRdb lists one record per CDR3 protein. The table has about 180,000 distinct CDR3 sequences, 15% to 20% seen once. The material sequenced was blood. These receptors all come from a woman in her forties or fifties with Graves' hyperthyroidism.

The sample holds many counts of this clonotype. The rearrangement uses TRBV27 and TRBJ2-7; tentatively, D is TRBD1 (5 bases). The CDR3 sequence is 18 residues long. Looked up from germline, CDR1 is MNHEY and CDR2 is SMNVEV (reference sequence). Trimming took 4 bases from V and 6 from J, leaving 28 bases between them. CDR3 in amino acids: CASSYRSGSTALKFEQYF. DNA for the CDR3: TGTGCCAGCAGTTATCGGTCAGGATCGACAGCCCTTAAGTTCGAGCAGTACTTC.

This clonotype appeared many times. The V call is TRBV20-1, the J call TRBJ2-1; perhaps TRBD2 as D (5 bases). Trimming took 5 bases from V and 4 from J, leaving 15 bases between them. Germline lookup yields CDR1 DFQATT and CDR2 SNEGSKA (reference sequence). The CDR3 covers 14 residues. CDR3 protein: CSAHHPAGYNEQFF. In nucleotides, the CDR3 is TGCAGTGCTCACCATCCCGCGGGTTACAATGAGCAGTTCTTC.

This clonotype was observed many times. The chain employs TRBV5-6 and TRBJ2-3, with a possible D match to TRBD2 (6 bases). The CDR3 has 14 residues. Trimming took 6 bases from V and 2 from J, leaving 13 bases between them. CDR1 is SGHDT, CDR2 YYEEEE, per germline. CDR3 DNA: TGTGCCAGCATCCGGAGGGTTGACACAGATACGCAGTATTTT. This encodes CASIRRVDTDTQYF. The full variable domain, rest sourced from reference TRBV5-6 and TRBJ2-3, is DAGVTQSPTHLIKTRGQQVTLRCSPKSGHDTVSWYQQALGQGPQFIFQYYEEEERQRGNFPDRFSGHQFPNYSSELNVNALLLGDSALYLCASIRRVDTDTQYFGPGTRLTVL.

This clonotype was counted many times. The V call is TRBV7-2, the J call TRBJ2-1, with D perhaps TRBD2 (7 bases). V lost 5 bases and J 3 bases, leaving 14 bases between the germline ends. Germline CDR1 SGHTA, CDR2 FQGNSA. This CDR3 contains 15 residues. CDR3 coding DNA: TGTGCCAGCAGCCCTCTAAGGGGGGGCTACAATGAGCAGTTCTTC. It yields the protein CASSPLRGGYNEQFF.

This clonotype was found many times. The chain couples TRBV12-3 or TRBV12-4 to TRBJ2-2, with D uncertain. Trimming shortened V by 3 bases and J by 6 bases, and 2 bases separated the two germline ends. This CDR3 contains 11 residues. CDR3 DNA sequence: TGTGCCAGCAGTTTCCCCGGGGAGCTGTTTTTT. It translates to CASSFPGELFF.

This clonotype appeared many times. The J gene is TRBJ2-5, the V gene TRBV29-1; a possible D gene is TRBD1 (5 bases). The CDR3 runs to 11 residues. CDR1 and CDR2 from the germline V gene are SQVTM and ANQGSEA. Trimming took 7 bases from V and 5 from J, leaving 11 bases between them. The CDR3 sequence is CSARQFETQYF. Written as DNA, the CDR3 is TGCAGCGCCCGACAGTTCGAGACCCAGTACTTC.

Many counts were recorded for this clonotype. The gene calls are TRBV12-3 or TRBV12-4 and TRBJ1-6; D is undetermined. This CDR3 has 16 amino acids. The V gene lost 5 bases and the J gene lost 9 bases, with 20 bases spanning the gap. Here the CDR3 DNA reads TGTGCCAGCAGTCGATTAGGACCGCTATTAGGTTCACCCCTCCACTTT. Its translation is CASSRLGPLLGSPLHF.

This clonotype was detected ten times or more. The gene calls are TRBV20-1 and TRBJ1-1, with D possibly matching TRBD1 (5 bases). The CDR3 spans 15 residues. CDR1 and CDR2 (germline): DFQATT, SNEGSKA (reference sequence). Trimming took off 1 base at V and 0 bases at J, with 12 bases between the two ends. This CDR3 is CSARVSATVNTEAFF. The DNA of the CDR3 is TGCAGTGCTAGAGTTAGCGCGACAGTGAACACTGAAGCTTTCTTT.

The rearrangement uses TRBV6-5 and TRBJ1-1; D is ambiguous. The V end lost 4 bases, the J end lost 7 bases, and 10 bases lay between the germline ends. Germline V gives CDR1 MNHEY, CDR2 SVGAGI. The CDR3 extends over 12 amino acids. The CDR3 DNA reads TGTGCCAGCAGTTCAGGACGGGTTGAAGCTTTCTTT. It yields the protein CASSSGRVEAFF.

This clonotype has ten or more counts. The chain combines TRBV6-1 with TRBJ1-1, with D unclear. CDR1 is MNHNS and CDR2 is SASEGT in the germline V gene. Trimming cost V 3 bases and J 1 base, with 15 bases left between them. CDR3 length equals 16 residues. CDR3 bases: TGTGCCAGCAGTGAGGTGTTGGGAGGAGAGAACACTGAAGCTTTCTTT. This encodes CASSEVLGGENTEAFF.

The chain uses TRBV27 and TRBJ2-7, with D hard to call. The CDR3 consists of 16 residues. V was trimmed by 3 bases and J by 7 bases, leaving 22 bases between them. Germline V gene sequence: CDR1 MNHEY, CDR2 SMNVEV (reference sequence). The CDR3 DNA reads as TGTGCCAGCAGTTTTACGTCGGGCATTCCCCCGAGGGAGCAGTACTTC. This codes for CASSFTSGIPPREQYF.

This clonotype occurred many times. V and J are TRBV2 and TRBJ1-1, with D tentatively TRBD1 (6 bases). The V gene lost 7 bases and the J gene lost 7 bases, with 13 bases spanning the gap. This CDR3 contains 12 residues. Germline-derived CDR1 and CDR2 are SNHLY and FYNNEI. The CDR3 DNA sequence: TGTGCCAGCAACTTACAGGGTAATGAAGCTTTCTTT. Amino acid sequence: CASNLQGNEAFF.

In this sample, this clonotype turned up many times. The chain uses TRBV3-1 and TRBJ2-2; 11 bases fit TRBD1. This CDR3 is 16 amino acids long. The ends lost 2 bases at V and 6 bases at J; junction bases unmatched: 5. CDR1 and CDR2 (germline): LGHDT, YNNKEL (reference sequence). The CDR3 loop is CASSQSGTGGPGELFF. CDR3 bases: TGTGCCAGCAGCCAATCCGGGACAGGGGGTCCCGGGGAGCTGTTTTTT.

In this sample, this clonotype turned up a few times. The chain couples TRBV7-3 to TRBJ2-5; D unclear. Germline lookup yields CDR1 SGHTA and CDR2 FQGTGA. The CDR3 sequence is 13 residues long. Trimming shortened V by 2 bases and J by 7 bases, and 11 bases separated the two germline ends. The CDR3 DNA reads as TGTGCCAGCAGCTTATTCGAACTCGGGACCCAGTACTTC. The encoded protein is CASSLFELGTQYF.